This T cell receptor (beta chain) was captured by sequencing in a study of cytomegalovirus exposure and HLA in healthy donors. This clone was picked up a small number of times. The CDR3 covers 15 residues. CDR1 is SGHRS, CDR2 YFSETQ, per germline. PCR amplification relied on 60 Vbeta primers (plus 13 Jbeta primers). TCRdb keeps only in-frame clones here, not all; method: immunoSEQ multiplex PCR. The sample records some 180,000 clones, more than 60% being singletons. Sequenced: PBMCs. The chain recombines TRBV5-1 with TRBJ2-5; TRBD2 matches 13 bases. The last part of the DNA fits TRBJ2-7 better; the J call may be wrong. The receptor's source is a man between 18 and 29 years old in good health and CMV-seronegative. The chain's CDR3 is CASSKAGLAGDEQYF. CDR3 nucleotides: TGCGCCAGCAGCAAGGCTGGACTAGCGGGAGACGAGCAGTACTTC.